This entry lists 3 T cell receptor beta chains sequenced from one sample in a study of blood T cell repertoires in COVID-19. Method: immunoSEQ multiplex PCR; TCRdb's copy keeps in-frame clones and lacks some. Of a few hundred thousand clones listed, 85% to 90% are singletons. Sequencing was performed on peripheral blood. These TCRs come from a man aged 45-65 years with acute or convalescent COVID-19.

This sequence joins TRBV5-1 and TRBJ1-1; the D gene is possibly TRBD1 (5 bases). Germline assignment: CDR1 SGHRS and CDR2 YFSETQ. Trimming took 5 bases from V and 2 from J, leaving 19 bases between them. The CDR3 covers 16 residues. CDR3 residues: CASSPQGIVANTEAFF. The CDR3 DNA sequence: TGCGCCAGCAGTCCCCAGGGAATCGTAGCTAACACTGAAGCTTTCTTT.

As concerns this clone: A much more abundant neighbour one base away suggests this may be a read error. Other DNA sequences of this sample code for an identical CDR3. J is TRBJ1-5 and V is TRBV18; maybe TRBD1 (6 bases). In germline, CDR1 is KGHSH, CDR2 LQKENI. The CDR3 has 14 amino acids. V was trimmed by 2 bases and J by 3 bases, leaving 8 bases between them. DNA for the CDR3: TGTGCCAGCTCACCAGGACAGAACAATCAGCCCCAGCATTTT. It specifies CASSPGQNNQPQHF.

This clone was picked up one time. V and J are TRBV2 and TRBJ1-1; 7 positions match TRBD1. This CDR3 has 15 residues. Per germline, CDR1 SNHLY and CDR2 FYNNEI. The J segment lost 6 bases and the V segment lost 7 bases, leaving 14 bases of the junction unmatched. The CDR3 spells CASNHRREGAPEAFF. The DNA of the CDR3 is TGTGCCAGCAACCACCGACGGGAGGGGGCCCCTGAAGCTTTCTTT.